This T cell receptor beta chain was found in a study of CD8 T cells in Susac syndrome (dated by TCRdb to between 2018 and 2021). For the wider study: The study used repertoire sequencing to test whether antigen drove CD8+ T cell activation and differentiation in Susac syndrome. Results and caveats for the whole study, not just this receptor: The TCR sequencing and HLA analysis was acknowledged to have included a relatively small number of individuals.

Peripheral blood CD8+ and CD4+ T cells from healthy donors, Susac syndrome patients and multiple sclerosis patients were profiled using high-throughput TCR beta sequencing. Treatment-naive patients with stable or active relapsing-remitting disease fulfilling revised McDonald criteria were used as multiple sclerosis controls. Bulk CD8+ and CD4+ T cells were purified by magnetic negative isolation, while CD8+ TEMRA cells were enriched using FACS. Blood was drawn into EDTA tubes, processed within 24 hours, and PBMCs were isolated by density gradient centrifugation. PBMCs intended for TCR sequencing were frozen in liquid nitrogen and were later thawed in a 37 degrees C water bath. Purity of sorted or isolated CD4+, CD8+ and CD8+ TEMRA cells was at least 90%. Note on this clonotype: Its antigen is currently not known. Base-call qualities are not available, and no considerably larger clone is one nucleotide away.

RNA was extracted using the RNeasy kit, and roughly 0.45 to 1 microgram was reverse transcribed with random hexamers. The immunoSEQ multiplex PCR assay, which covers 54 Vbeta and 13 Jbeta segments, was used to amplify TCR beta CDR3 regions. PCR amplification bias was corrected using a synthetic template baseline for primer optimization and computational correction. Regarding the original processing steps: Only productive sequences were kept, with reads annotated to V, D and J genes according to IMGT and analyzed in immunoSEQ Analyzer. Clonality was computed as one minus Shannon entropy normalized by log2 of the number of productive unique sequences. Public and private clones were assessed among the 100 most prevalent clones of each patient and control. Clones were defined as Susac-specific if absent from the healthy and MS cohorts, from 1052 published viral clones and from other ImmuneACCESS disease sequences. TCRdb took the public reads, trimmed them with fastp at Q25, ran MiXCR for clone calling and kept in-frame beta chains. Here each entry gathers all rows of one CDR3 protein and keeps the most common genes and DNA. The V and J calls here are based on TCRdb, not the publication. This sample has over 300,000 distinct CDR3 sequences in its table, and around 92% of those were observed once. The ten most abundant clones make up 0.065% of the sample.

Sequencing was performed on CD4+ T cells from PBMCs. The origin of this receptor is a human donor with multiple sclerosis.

The CDR3 amino acid sequence is: CASGRTDTSSYEQYF. DNA sequence: TGTGCCAGCGGACGGACGGACACGAGCTCCTACGAGCAGTACTTC. The V and J segments used are TRBV3-1 and TRBJ2-7; 5 matching bases give a weak D call of TRBD1. Trimming at the junction amounts to 8 bases on V and 0 bases on J, and the germline ends lie 17 bases apart. According to the germline V gene (reference sequence), CDR1 reads LGHDT and CDR2 reads YNNKEL. Its CDR3 holds 15 amino acids, cysteine through phenylalanine. Only the CDR3 DNA stays, 45 bases, in frame from base 1.